A selection of T cell receptor beta chains follows, all from one sample in a study of blood T cells in healthy people across ages. In TCRdb, the 5' RACE reads were re-called with MiXCR into one record per CDR3 protein. Seen here are approximately 900,000 distinct CDR3 sequences, about 48% observed once, and the top ten hold 13%. The specimen sequenced was blood. These receptors were collected from a man in his thirties or forties in good health. The CDR3 runs from the conserved cysteine through the conserved F or W. Fields, in order: V gene, D gene, J gene, clone size, CDR3 protein, CDR3 DNA. The D gene is left open where the match is weak. A row's size may be missing; if present it is once, few, many or a size class.

>TRBV29-1|-|TRBJ2-3|-
CSVEPQGEGTDTQYF
TGCAGCGTTGAACCCCAGGGCGAGGGCACAGATACGCAGTATTTT
>TRBV2|TRBD2|TRBJ2-4|-
CASSMTSGGNIQYF
TGTGCCAGCAGTATGACTAGCGGGGGTAACATTCAGTACTTC
>TRBV12-3/TRBV12-4|-|TRBJ2-3|-
CASRTQTVLSGTDTQYF
TGTGCCAGCAGGACCCAGACAGTACTTAGCGGCACAGATACGCAGTATTTT
>TRBV12-3/TRBV12-4|-|TRBJ1-2|-
CASSLLSREGYTF
TGTGCCAGCAGTTTACTGAGCAGGGAAGGCTACACCTTC
>TRBV27|-|TRBJ2-5|-
CASSPLSRKETQYF
TGTGCCAGCAGTCCTCTGAGCAGGAAAGAGACCCAGTACTTC
>TRBV24-1|TRBD1|TRBJ2-3|-
CATSDPRMDRGWNTQYF
TGTGCCACCAGTGATCCTCGGATGGACAGGGGGTGGAATACGCAGTATTTT
>TRBV27|-|TRBJ2-3|few
CASSAPGGTDTQYF
TGTGCCAGCAGTGCGCCCGGGGGCACAGATACGCAGTATTTT
>TRBV6-2/TRBV6-3|-|TRBJ2-7|-
CASSYRAYEQYF
TGTGCCAGCAGTTATAGAGCCTACGAGCAGTACTTC
>TRBV12-3/TRBV12-4|-|TRBJ2-7|-
CASSLRGQAHHEQYF
TGTGCCAGCAGTTTAAGAGGGCAGGCCCACCACGAGCAGTACTTC
>TRBV7-6|-|TRBJ2-3|-
CASSLDGAGDTQYF
TGTGCCAGCAGCTTAGATGGAGCAGGAGATACGCAGTATTTT
>TRBV28|-|TRBJ1-2|few
CASSLGSGLSYGYTF
TGTGCCAGCAGTTTAGGATCGGGACTGAGCTATGGCTACACCTTC
>TRBV4-3|-|TRBJ1-1|few
CASSQDGGTEAFF
TGCGCCAGCAGCCAGGATGGAGGAACTGAAGCTTTCTTT
>TRBV20-1|TRBD2|TRBJ2-1|-
CSASRGTSVNEQFF
TGCAGTGCTAGTCGCGGGACTAGCGTCAATGAGCAGTTCTTC
>TRBV3-1|TRBD2|TRBJ2-5|once
CASGSGGSWETQYF
TGTGCCAGCGGTAGCGGGGGATCTTGGGAGACCCAGTACTTC
>TRBV20-1|-|TRBJ1-5|-
CSAPGAARLQPQHF
TGCAGTGCCCCCGGGGCGGCCCGGCTTCAGCCCCAGCATTTT
>TRBV29-1|-|TRBJ2-7|-
CSVEAPLSTDMRGHEQYF
TGCAGCGTTGAAGCCCCTCTCTCAACAGACATGCGGGGACACGAGCAGTACTTC
>TRBV20-1|-|TRBJ2-5|many
CSLQGRQETQYF
TGCAGCCTCCAGGGGCGCCAAGAGACCCAGTACTTC
>TRBV20-1|TRBD2|TRBJ2-3|few
CSATIAGASTDTQYF
TGCAGTGCAACCATAGCGGGGGCTAGCACAGATACGCAGTATTTT
>TRBV5-1|-|TRBJ2-4|-
CASSLGGSILAKNIQYF
TGCGCCAGCAGCTTGGGAGGAAGTATCCTAGCCAAAAACATTCAGTACTTC
>TRBV3-1|-|TRBJ1-1|-
CASSQGGIVAFF
TGTGCCAGCAGCCAAGGGGGGATTGTTGCTTTCTTT
>TRBV7-2|TRBD2|TRBJ2-7|-
CASSFASGGGSYEQYF
TGTGCCAGCAGCTTCGCAAGCGGGGGAGGGTCCTACGAGCAGTACTTC
>TRBV27|TRBD1|TRBJ2-1|-
CASRKQGADNEQFF
TGTGCCAGCAGGAAACAGGGGGCGGACAATGAGCAGTTCTTC
>TRBV5-1|TRBD1|TRBJ1-4|-
CASSWRQGTNEKLFF
TGCGCCAGCAGCTGGAGACAGGGAACTAATGAAAAACTGTTTTTT
>TRBV6-5|-|TRBJ1-2|-
CASLRPGHYGYTF
TGTGCCAGCCTACGCCCGGGGCACTATGGCTACACCTTC
>TRBV6-5|TRBD1|TRBJ2-3|few
CASSYFGQARTDTQYF
TGTGCCAGCAGTTACTTTGGACAGGCTCGCACAGATACGCAGTATTTT
>TRBV4-3|-|TRBJ1-1|-
CASSQDRTDTYEAFF
TGCGCCAGCAGCCAAGATCGGACAGACACCTATGAAGCTTTCTTT
>TRBV5-1|TRBD1|TRBJ2-7|few
CASSLDRGKNEQYF
TGCGCCAGCAGCCTGGACAGGGGGAAAAACGAGCAGTACTTC
>TRBV20-1|-|TRBJ2-3|few
CSARSGGRTDTQYF
TGCAGTGCTAGATCCGGGGGGCGTACAGATACGCAGTATTTT
>TRBV4-2|TRBD1|TRBJ2-4|-
CASSPRGTAAKNIQYF
TGTGCCAGCAGCCCCCGAGGGACAGCAGCCAAAAACATTCAGTACTTC
>TRBV20-1|TRBD2|TRBJ2-5|-
CSARTSGGMETQYF
TGCAGTGCGAGGACTAGCGGGGGGATGGAGACCCAGTACTTC
>TRBV4-1|-|TRBJ2-7|-
CASSQAAGAHEQYF
TGCGCCAGCAGCCAGGCGGCGGGGGCCCACGAGCAGTACTTC
>TRBV9|-|TRBJ2-1|-
CASTEVGLSYNEQFF
TGTGCCAGCACCGAGGTGGGGCTATCCTACAATGAGCAGTTCTTC
>TRBV27|-|TRBJ2-3|-
CASGTNTDTQYF
TGTGCCAGCGGGACAAACACAGATACGCAGTATTTT
>TRBV3-1|-|TRBJ2-7|-
CASSQRGFSGSEQYF
TGTGCCAGCAGCCAACGGGGGTTTTCTGGCAGCGAGCAGTACTTC
>TRBV6-5|-|TRBJ1-1|-
CASSYSRNSGTEAFF
TGTGCCAGCAGTTACTCCCGTAATTCGGGCACTGAAGCTTTCTTT
>TRBV5-6|-|TRBJ2-1|-
CASSEGEPSYNEQFF
TGTGCCAGCAGCGAGGGGGAGCCGTCCTACAATGAGCAGTTCTTC
>TRBV4-2|-|TRBJ1-1|once
CASSLGQKAFF
TGTGCCAGCAGCCTCGGACAGAAAGCTTTCTTT
>TRBV30|-|TRBJ2-3|-
CAWGPDSQYF
TGTGCCTGGGGGCCCGATTCGCAGTATTTT
>TRBV7-9|-|TRBJ1-4|few
CASSPEGGREKLFF
TGTGCCAGCAGCCCCGAGGGGGGCCGCGAAAAACTGTTTTTT
>TRBV6-5|TRBD1|TRBJ2-7|few
CASSPTGVPYEQYF
TGTGCCAGCAGTCCCACAGGGGTTCCCTACGAGCAGTACTTC
>TRBV5-1|TRBD1|TRBJ2-1|-
CASSLALGTGGAEQFF
TGCGCCAGCAGCTTGGCCCTTGGGACAGGGGGAGCTGAGCAGTTCTTC
>TRBV11-3|-|TRBJ2-2|-
CASSLDWMETGTGELFF
TGTGCCAGCAGCTTAGATTGGATGGAAACGGGCACCGGGGAGCTGTTTTTT
>TRBV5-1|TRBD1|TRBJ2-2|-
CASSLQGIGMSGELFF
TGCGCCAGCAGCTTACAGGGGATTGGCATGAGCGGGGAGCTGTTTTTT
>TRBV28|-|TRBJ1-2|-
CASRPAGGDNYGYTF
TGTGCCAGCAGGCCGGCGGGTGGCGATAACTATGGCTACACCTTC
>TRBV11-2|TRBD2|TRBJ2-3|-
CASSSRLTSAYTQYF
TGTGCCAGCAGCTCCCGCCTCACTAGCGCGTATACGCAGTATTTT
>TRBV6-5|TRBD1|TRBJ1-4|-
CASSYSDRGPANEKLFF
TGTGCCAGCAGTTACTCGGACAGGGGGCCGGCTAATGAAAAACTGTTTTTT
>TRBV11-1|-|TRBJ2-7|-
CASSPIRRPFEQYF
TGTGCCAGCAGCCCGATCCGGAGGCCTTTCGAGCAGTACTTC
>TRBV29-1|-|TRBJ2-3|many
CSVAAPTDTQYF
TGCAGCGTTGCAGCTCCCACAGATACGCAGTATTTT
>TRBV27|TRBD2|TRBJ2-7|few
CASSWSSGGVYEQYF
TGTGCCAGCAGTTGGTCCAGCGGGGGCGTCTACGAGCAGTACTTC
>TRBV29-1|-|TRBJ2-5|-
CSVDPPIWKRETQYF
TGCAGCGTTGACCCCCCGATCTGGAAAAGGGAGACCCAGTACTTC
>TRBV5-6|-|TRBJ1-5|few
CASTSMASGGNQPQHF
TGTGCCAGCACCTCGATGGCCTCAGGGGGCAATCAGCCCCAGCATTTT
>TRBV7-9|-|TRBJ2-1|few
CASSLRVRTIAGSEQFF
TGTGCCAGCAGCTTACGTGTCCGGACAATCGCGGGGAGTGAGCAGTTCTTC
>TRBV28|TRBD2|TRBJ2-3|few
CASSLSSGPDTQYF
TGTGCCAGCAGTTTATCTAGCGGGCCAGATACGCAGTATTTT